This T cell receptor (beta chain) comes out of a study of beta chain features in type 1 diabetes (dated by TCRdb to 2017 to 2018). Context from the whole study: Mean age, gender distribution, total cell number and subset yield did not differ between patients and healthy donors. Whereas all 28 donors provided naive and central memory subsets, regulatory and stem cell-like memory subsets were isolated from just 8 patients and roughly eight healthy donors. The study compared the TCRB repertoires of sorted circulating CD4+ T cell subsets in recently diagnosed type 1 diabetes patients with those in matched healthy donors. A total of 85 million to 110 million sorted cells were examined across all samples, and RNA yield correlated strongly with the number of cells per subset.

This clone was recorded only once. There is no known antigen for this receptor. Base qualities are missing; no much larger clone stands one base away. Broader findings and caveats from the paper: Sequencing cDNA rather than genomic DNA could over-represent highly expressing activated cells, although activation and CD3 levels did not differ between groups. In all four CD4+ subsets, TCRB CDR3 length was moderately but significantly shorter in type 1 diabetes patients. PCR may preferentially amplify shorter templates, but because patient and control samples were amplified and corrected together, any resulting skew would affect both groups equally. At VDJ recombination sites, patients with type 1 diabetes made fewer insertions and deleted more nucleotides, a pattern implying thymic rearrangement abnormalities. Only small numbers of individuals were included in the HLA sub-analyses, which left unresolved whether HLA type had any influence on TCRB rearrangement. Naive, central memory and regulatory TCRB repertoires appeared more similar among patients than among healthy donors.

For CDR1 and CDR2, the germline V gene (reference sequence) lists GTSNPN and SVGIG. Trimming removed 5 bases from V and 7 bases from J, leaving 14 bases between the germline ends. The CDR3 runs 12 residues from the cysteine to the phenylalanine. The CDR3 DNA has 36 bases and is translated from base 1. The entire amount of isolated RNA was reverse transcribed using the High Capacity cDNA Reverse Transcription Kit, so the sequenced TCRB transcripts were expressed ones. Naive, central memory and regulatory T cell samples underwent deep immunoSEQ sequencing, averaging roughly 3.5 million total reads per sample. Sorted cells were lysed in RLT buffer and RNA was extracted with DNase-treated RNeasy Micro or Mini kits, depending on cell number. To prevent cross-contamination, every cell subset was processed on its own, while patient and healthy donor samples were processed together. The immunoSEQ multiplex PCR was used to amplify TCRB sequences from cDNA, yielding 87-bp fragments that span the CDR3 region. Sequencing of the amplicons was done on the Illumina HiSeq platform. From the authors' description of their analysis: PCR bias was computationally corrected using synthetic template baselines, reads within Hamming distance 2 were collapsed, and singletons that could not be merged were discarded. Reads were aligned to IMGT to assign V, D and J genes, CDR3 length, and insertions or deletions at six rearrangement sites. Within each subset, clonotype counts were normalized to sorted cell number, and only after that were true diversity and Gini coefficients computed with the tcR R package. The overlap coefficient, calculated on TCRB nucleotide sequences, was used to quantify repertoire sharing. Out-of-frame TCRB sequences from naive cells were analyzed to stand in for the pre-selection repertoire. TCRdb retrieved this table from immuneACCESS and kept in-frame rearrangements only. Not all clones are present; in checked studies, unresolved V genes account for under half, and no reason is known for the remainder. D and trimming were read from the DNA, whereas the V and J calls and clone size are those reported in that table. The sample has around 240,000 clones on record, about 10% of them singletons. In total, the top ten clones hold about 0.037% of the sample.

Each donor gave one peripheral blood draw, averaging approximately 0.12 L, which was collected into heparinised tubes. Using a panel that included CD45RO, CCR7, CD25, CD127, CD95 and CD27, naive, central memory, regulatory and stem cell-like memory CD4+ T cells were sorted on a BD FACSAria II. A purity above 95% was achieved for all sorted populations. PBMCs were separated immediately by Lymphoprep density gradient centrifugation and were stained directly, without being cultured. So that batch effects would be minimized, each experiment stained and sorted samples in pairs, pairing one healthy donor with one patient.

The chain uses TRBV30 and TRBJ1-2, with an unclear D gene assignment. This receptor was obtained from a woman younger than 35 in good health. Material for sequencing was naive CD4+ T cells from blood. The cell subset or site label of this sample denotes: true naive CD4+ T cells. CDR3 protein: CAWQRQSSGYTF. The bases are TGTGCCTGGCAGCGGCAGAGCAGTGGCTACACCTTC.